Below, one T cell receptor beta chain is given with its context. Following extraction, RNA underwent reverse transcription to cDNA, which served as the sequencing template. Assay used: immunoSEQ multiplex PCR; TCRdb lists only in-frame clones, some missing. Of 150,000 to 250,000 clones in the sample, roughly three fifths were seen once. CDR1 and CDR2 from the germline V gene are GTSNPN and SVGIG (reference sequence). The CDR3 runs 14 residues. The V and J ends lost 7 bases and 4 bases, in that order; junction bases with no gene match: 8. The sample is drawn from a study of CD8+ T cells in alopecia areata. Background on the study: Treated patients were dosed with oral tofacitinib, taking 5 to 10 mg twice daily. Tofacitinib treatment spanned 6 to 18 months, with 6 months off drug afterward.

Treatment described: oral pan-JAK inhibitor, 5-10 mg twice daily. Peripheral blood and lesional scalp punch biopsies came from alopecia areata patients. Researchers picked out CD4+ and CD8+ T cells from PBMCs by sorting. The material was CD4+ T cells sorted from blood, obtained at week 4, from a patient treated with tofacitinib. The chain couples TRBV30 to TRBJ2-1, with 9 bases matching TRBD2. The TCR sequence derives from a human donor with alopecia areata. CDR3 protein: CASRGLAGYNEQFF. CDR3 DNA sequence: TGTGCCTCCCGGGGGCTAGCGGGATACAATGAGCAGTTCTTC.